Included here is one T cell receptor beta chain sequence, with context. Profiled with immunoSEQ multiplex PCR; TCRdb holds only in-frame clones, not every one. There are over 95,000 clones in the sample; approximately 79% occur only once, and around a sixth lies in the top ten. The CDR3 is made up of 12 amino acids. Germline V gene sequence: CDR1 LNHDA, CDR2 SQIVND (reference sequence). Trimming cost V 5 bases and J 4 bases; bases outside gene matches: 1. The record originates from a study of blood T cell repertoires in COVID-19. Sequencing input: peripheral blood. The chain couples TRBV19 to TRBJ1-1; 7 bases agree with TRBD1. The receptor was derived from a woman of 80 years or more with active or convalescent COVID-19. The CDR3 nucleotides are TGTGCCAGTAGTCAGGGGGGCACTGAAGCTTTCTTT. Translated, it gives CASSQGGTEAFF.